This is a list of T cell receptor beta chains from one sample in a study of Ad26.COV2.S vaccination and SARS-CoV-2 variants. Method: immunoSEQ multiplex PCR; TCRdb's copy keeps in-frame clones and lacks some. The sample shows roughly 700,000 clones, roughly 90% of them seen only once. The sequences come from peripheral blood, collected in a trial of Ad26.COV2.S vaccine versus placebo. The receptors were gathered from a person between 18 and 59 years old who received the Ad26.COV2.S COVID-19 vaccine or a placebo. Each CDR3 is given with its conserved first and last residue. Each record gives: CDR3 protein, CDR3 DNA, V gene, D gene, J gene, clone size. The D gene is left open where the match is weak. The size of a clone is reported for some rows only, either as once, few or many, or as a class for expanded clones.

CDR3aa: CASGYGTGHSPLHF
CDR3nt: TGTGCTAGTGGCTACGGGACAGGTCATTCACCCCTCCACTTT
v_gene: TRBV12-5
d_gene: TRBD1
j_gene: TRBJ1-6
abundance: NA

CDR3aa: CASSLRLGTGQSTYEQYF
CDR3nt: TGTGCCAGCAGCCTTAGGCTAGGGACGGGACAGTCTACCTACGAGCAGTACTTC
v_gene: TRBV7-9
d_gene: TRBD1
j_gene: TRBJ2-7
abundance: NA

CDR3aa: CAWKVRGKTDTQYF
CDR3nt: TGTGCCTGGAAAGTAAGGGGTAAAACAGATACGCAGTATTTT
v_gene: TRBV30
d_gene: NA
j_gene: TRBJ2-3
abundance: NA

CDR3aa: CASSPETRTEAFF
CDR3nt: TGTGCCAGCTCACCGGAGACTAGGACTGAAGCTTTCTTT
v_gene: TRBV18
d_gene: NA
j_gene: TRBJ1-1
abundance: NA

CDR3aa: CASSQRREGLNEQYF
CDR3nt: TGTGCCAGCAGCCAAAGGCGGGAGGGCCTCAACGAGCAGTACTTC
v_gene: TRBV3-1/TRBV3-2
d_gene: TRBD2
j_gene: TRBJ2-7
abundance: few

CDR3aa: CASSSGTGEYEQYF
CDR3nt: TGTGCCAGCAGCTCCGGGACTGGGGAATACGAGCAGTACTTC
v_gene: TRBV7-6
d_gene: NA
j_gene: TRBJ2-7
abundance: few

CDR3aa: CATSGLQGARNNEQFF
CDR3nt: TGTGCCACCAGTGGTCTACAGGGGGCGAGGAACAATGAGCAGTTCTTC
v_gene: TRBV24-1
d_gene: TRBD1
j_gene: TRBJ2-1
abundance: NA

CDR3aa: CASSAGGKSYGYTF
CDR3nt: TGTGCCAGCTCAGCAGGGGGGAAGTCCTATGGCTACACCTTC
v_gene: TRBV18
d_gene: TRBD1
j_gene: TRBJ1-2
abundance: NA

CDR3aa: CASSLSPSNAETQYF
CDR3nt: TGTGCCAGCAGCTTGAGTCCTAGCAACGCTGAGACCCAGTACTTC
v_gene: TRBV5-6
d_gene: NA
j_gene: TRBJ2-5
abundance: NA

CDR3aa: CASSSSGTRGSRGQETQYF
CDR3nt: TGTGCCAGCAGCTCCTCCGGGACTCGAGGGTCCCGGGGACAAGAGACCCAGTACTTC
v_gene: TRBV5-4
d_gene: NA
j_gene: TRBJ2-5
abundance: once

CDR3aa: CASSQPTLRNTEAFF
CDR3nt: TGTGCCAGCAGCCAACCGACACTTAGAAACACTGAAGCTTTCTTT
v_gene: TRBV4-2
d_gene: NA
j_gene: TRBJ1-1
abundance: NA

CDR3aa: CASSLDKPNYGYTF
CDR3nt: TGTGCCAGCAGCCTGGACAAGCCTAACTATGGCTACACCTTC
v_gene: TRBV6-2/TRBV6-3
d_gene: NA
j_gene: TRBJ1-2
abundance: NA

CDR3aa: CASSYSSSAERPSYEQYF
CDR3nt: TGTGCCAGCAGTTACTCGAGCAGCGCCGAACGGCCCTCCTACGAGCAGTACTTC
v_gene: TRBV6-2/TRBV6-3
d_gene: NA
j_gene: TRBJ2-7
abundance: NA

CDR3aa: CASSVRRSNSPLKGETQYF
CDR3nt: TGTGCCAGCAGTGTGCGGCGGTCAAATTCCCCCCTCAAGGGAGAGACCCAGTACTTC
v_gene: TRBV27
d_gene: NA
j_gene: TRBJ2-5
abundance: NA

CDR3aa: CASSEWMGMWTSGRPGNYEQYF
CDR3nt: TGTGCCAGCAGTGAATGGATGGGAATGTGGACTAGCGGGAGGCCGGGAAACTACGAGCAGTACTTC
v_gene: TRBV2
d_gene: TRBD2
j_gene: TRBJ2-7
abundance: NA

CDR3aa: CASSARVPSTDTQYF
CDR3nt: TGCGCCAGCAGCGCACGGGTCCCTAGCACAGATACGCAGTATTTT
v_gene: TRBV5-1
d_gene: NA
j_gene: TRBJ2-3
abundance: once

CDR3aa: CASSPGVNQPQHF
CDR3nt: TGTGCCAGCAGCCCCGGCGTGAATCAGCCCCAGCATTTT
v_gene: TRBV12-3/TRBV12-4
d_gene: NA
j_gene: TRBJ1-5
abundance: few

CDR3aa: CASGLSPGDTQYF
CDR3nt: TGTGCTAGTGGTTTGTCACCGGGAGATACGCAGTATTTT
v_gene: TRBV12-5
d_gene: NA
j_gene: TRBJ2-3
abundance: once

CDR3aa: CASSELGQAKGF
CDR3nt: TGTGCCAGCAGTGAATTGGGGCAAGCGAAGGGTTTC
v_gene: TRBV25-1
d_gene: NA
j_gene: TRBJ2-7
abundance: NA

CDR3aa: CSASYSTGTRNEQFF
CDR3nt: TGCAGTGCTAGTTACTCAACCGGGACTAGGAATGAGCAGTTCTTC
v_gene: TRBV20-1
d_gene: TRBD2
j_gene: TRBJ2-1
abundance: once

CDR3aa: CASSPQKAGRQETQYF
CDR3nt: TGTGCCAGCTCACCACAGAAGGCAGGGCGGCAAGAGACCCAGTACTTC
v_gene: TRBV18
d_gene: NA
j_gene: TRBJ2-5
abundance: NA

CDR3aa: CASSQDHRQGIGAKNIQYF
CDR3nt: TGCGCCAGCAGCCAAGATCATAGACAGGGGATCGGGGCCAAAAACATTCAGTACTTC
v_gene: TRBV4-3
d_gene: TRBD1
j_gene: TRBJ2-4
abundance: NA

CDR3aa: CASSQGTALLQYF
CDR3nt: TGTGCCAGCAGCCAAGGGACAGCATTGTTGCAGTACTTC
v_gene: TRBV3-1/TRBV3-2
d_gene: NA
j_gene: TRBJ2-7
abundance: NA

CDR3aa: CARAVRGANSPLHF
CDR3nt: TGTGCCCGCGCAGTGAGGGGCGCCAATTCACCCCTCCACTTT
v_gene: TRBV24-1
d_gene: NA
j_gene: TRBJ1-6
abundance: NA

CDR3aa: CASSRQGGSYEQYF
CDR3nt: TGCGCCAGCAGCAGACAGGGCGGGTCCTACGAGCAGTACTTC
v_gene: TRBV5-1
d_gene: TRBD1
j_gene: TRBJ2-7
abundance: NA